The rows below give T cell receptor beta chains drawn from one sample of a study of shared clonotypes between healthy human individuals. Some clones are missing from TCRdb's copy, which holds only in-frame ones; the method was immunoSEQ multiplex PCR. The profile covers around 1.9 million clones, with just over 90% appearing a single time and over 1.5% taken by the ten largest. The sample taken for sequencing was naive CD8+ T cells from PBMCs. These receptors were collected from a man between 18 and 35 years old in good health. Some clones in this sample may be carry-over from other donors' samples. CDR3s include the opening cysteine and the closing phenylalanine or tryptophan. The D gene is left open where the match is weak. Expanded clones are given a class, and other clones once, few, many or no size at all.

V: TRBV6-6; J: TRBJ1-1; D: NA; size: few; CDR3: CASSSSVYRTEAFF; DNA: TGTGCCAGCAGTTCCTCAGTGTATCGAACTGAAGCTTTCTTT
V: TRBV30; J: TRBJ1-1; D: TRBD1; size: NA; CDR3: CAWLEGALGAFF; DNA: TGTGCCTGGCTCGAGGGGGCGCTAGGAGCTTTCTTT
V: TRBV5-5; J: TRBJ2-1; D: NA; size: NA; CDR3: CASSDRLVREQFF; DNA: TGTGCCAGCAGCGACCGTTTAGTACGGGAGCAGTTCTTC
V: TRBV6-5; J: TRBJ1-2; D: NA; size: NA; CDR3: CASSYSWRGSYGYTF; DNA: TGTGCCAGCAGTTACTCTTGGAGGGGTTCCTATGGCTACACCTTC
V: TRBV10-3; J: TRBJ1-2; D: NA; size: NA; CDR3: CAISESNWRADTF; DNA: TGTGCCATCAGTGAGTCGAATTGGAGGGCGGACACCTTC
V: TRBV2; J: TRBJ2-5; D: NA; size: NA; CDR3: CASTETGTQGQETQYF; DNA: TGTGCCAGCACCGAGACCGGGACTCAAGGACAAGAGACCCAGTACTTC
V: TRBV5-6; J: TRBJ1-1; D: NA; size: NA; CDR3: CASSFWGGMNTEAFF; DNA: TGTGCCAGCAGCTTCTGGGGGGGCATGAACACTGAAGCTTTCTTT
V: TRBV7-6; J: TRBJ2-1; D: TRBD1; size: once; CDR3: CASSRDSEGEQFF; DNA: TGTGCCAGCAGCCGGGACAGTGAGGGTGAGCAGTTCTTC
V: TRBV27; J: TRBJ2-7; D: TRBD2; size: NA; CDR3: CASSIMTSGVGEQYF; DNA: TGTGCCAGCAGTATAATGACTAGCGGGGTGGGTGAGCAGTACTTC
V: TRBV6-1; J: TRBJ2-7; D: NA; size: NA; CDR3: CASSEGSLYEQYF; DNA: TGTGCCAGCAGTGAGGGAAGCCTCTACGAGCAGTACTTC
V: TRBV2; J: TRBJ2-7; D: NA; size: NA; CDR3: CASSEGQGGPYEQYF; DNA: TGTGCCAGCAGTGAAGGGCAGGGTGGTCCCTACGAGCAGTACTTC
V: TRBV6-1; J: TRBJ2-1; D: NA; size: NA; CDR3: CATLTLLNEQFF; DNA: TGTGCCACCCTGACACTTCTCAATGAGCAGTTCTTC
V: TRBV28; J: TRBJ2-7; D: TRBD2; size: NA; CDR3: CASSLEGSGTNEQYF; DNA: TGTGCCAGCAGTTTAGAGGGCAGCGGGACTAACGAGCAGTACTTC
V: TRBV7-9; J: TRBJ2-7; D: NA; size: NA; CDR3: CASSLWGGAVSYEQYF; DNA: TGTGCCAGCAGCCTCTGGGGGGGCGCCGTTTCCTACGAGCAGTACTTC
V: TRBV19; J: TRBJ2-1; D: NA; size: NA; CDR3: CASSSLGPEQFF; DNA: TGTGCCAGTAGTTCCCTTGGACCTGAGCAGTTCTTC
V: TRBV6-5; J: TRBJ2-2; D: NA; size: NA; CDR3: CASSYVRGRTGELFF; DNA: TGTGCCAGCAGTTACGTCAGGGGCCGGACCGGGGAGCTGTTTTTT
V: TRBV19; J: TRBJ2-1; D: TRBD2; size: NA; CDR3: CASRISGINEQFF; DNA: TGTGCCAGTAGAATAAGCGGGATCAATGAGCAGTTCTTC
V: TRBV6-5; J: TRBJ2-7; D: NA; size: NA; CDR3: CASSELWASYEQYF; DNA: TGTGCCAGCAGCGAATTGTGGGCATCCTACGAGCAGTACTTC
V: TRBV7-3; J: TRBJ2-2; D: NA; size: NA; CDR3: CASSLTGSHYAGELFF; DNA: TGTGCCAGCAGCTTAACCGGCTCCCATTACGCCGGGGAGCTGTTTTTT
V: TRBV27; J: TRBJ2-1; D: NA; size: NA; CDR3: CASGTGAHEQFF; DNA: TGTGCCAGCGGCACGGGGGCCCATGAGCAGTTCTTC
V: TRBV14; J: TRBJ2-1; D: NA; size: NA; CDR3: CASSQFLSFGPALGEQFF; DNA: TGTGCCAGCAGCCAATTCTTATCTTTCGGACCGGCGTTGGGTGAGCAGTTCTTC
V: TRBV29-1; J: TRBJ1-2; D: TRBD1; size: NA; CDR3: CSVLNLQGEGYTF; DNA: TGCAGCGTTCTCAATTTACAGGGGGAGGGCTACACCTTC
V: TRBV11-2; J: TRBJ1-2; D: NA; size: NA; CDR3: CASSLGALPYGYTF; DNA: TGTGCCAGCAGCTTAGGGGCACTTCCATATGGCTACACCTTC
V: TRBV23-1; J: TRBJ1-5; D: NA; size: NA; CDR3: CASSHGAHYSNQPQHF; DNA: TGCGCCAGCAGTCACGGAGCCCATTATAGCAATCAGCCCCAGCATTTT
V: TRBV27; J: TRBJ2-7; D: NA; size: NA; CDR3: CASSHGRMYEQYF; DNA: TGTGCCAGCAGTCACGGACGGATGTACGAGCAGTACTTC
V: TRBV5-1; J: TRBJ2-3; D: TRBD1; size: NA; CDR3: CASRAGTGGLDTQYF; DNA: TGCGCCAGCAGGGCCGGGACAGGGGGCCTAGATACGCAGTATTTT
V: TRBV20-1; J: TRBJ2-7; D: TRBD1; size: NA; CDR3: CSAQGDEQYF; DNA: TGCAGTGCTCAGGGGGACGAGCAGTACTTC
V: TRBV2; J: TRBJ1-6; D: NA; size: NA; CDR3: CASSEAHPGQSYNSPLHF; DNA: TGTGCCAGCAGTGAAGCTCATCCAGGGCAGTCCTATAATTCACCCCTCCACTTT
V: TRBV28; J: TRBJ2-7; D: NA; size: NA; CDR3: CASSLGGTGSYEQYF; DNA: TGTGCCAGCAGTTTGGGGGGGACAGGATCCTACGAGCAGTACTTC
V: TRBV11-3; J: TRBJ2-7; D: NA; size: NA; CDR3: CASSFGSYEQYF; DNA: TGTGCCAGCAGCTTTGGCAGCTACGAGCAGTACTTC
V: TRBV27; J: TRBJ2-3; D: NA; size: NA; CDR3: CASRSIATDTQYF; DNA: TGTGCCAGCAGATCGATAGCCACAGATACGCAGTATTTT
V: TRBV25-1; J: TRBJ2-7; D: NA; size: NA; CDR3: CASSASAFYEQYF; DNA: TGTGCCAGCAGTGCTTCGGCCTTTTACGAGCAGTACTTC
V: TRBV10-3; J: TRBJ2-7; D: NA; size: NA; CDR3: CAIRDPAAPLDQYF; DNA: TGTGCCATCAGGGACCCCGCGGCCCCTCTCGATCAGTACTTC
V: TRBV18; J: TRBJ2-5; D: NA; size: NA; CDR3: CASSSQRAGPKETQYF; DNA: TGTGCCAGCTCATCACAACGAGCGGGCCCTAAAGAGACCCAGTACTTC
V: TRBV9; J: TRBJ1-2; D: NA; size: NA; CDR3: CASSVATETNYGYTF; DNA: TGTGCCAGCAGCGTAGCGACCGAGACAAACTATGGCTACACCTTC
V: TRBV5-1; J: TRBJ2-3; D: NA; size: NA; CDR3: CASSPGRDWGTDTQYF; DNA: TGCGCCAGCAGCCCCGGACGGGATTGGGGCACAGATACGCAGTATTTT
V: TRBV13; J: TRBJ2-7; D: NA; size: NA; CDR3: CASSSTGRQYF; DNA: TGTGCCAGCAGCTCGACGGGACGGCAGTACTTC
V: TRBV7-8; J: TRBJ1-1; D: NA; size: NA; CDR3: CASSRSTGPEAFF; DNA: TGTGCCAGCAGCCGCTCAACAGGTCCTGAAGCTTTCTTT
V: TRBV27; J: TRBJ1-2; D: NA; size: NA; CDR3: CASLGSFGGYTF; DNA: TGTGCCAGCTTGGGGTCATTCGGTGGCTACACCTTC
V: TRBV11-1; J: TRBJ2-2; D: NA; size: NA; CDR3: CASSLIAETGELFF; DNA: TGTGCCAGCAGCTTAATTGCGGAGACCGGGGAGCTGTTTTTT
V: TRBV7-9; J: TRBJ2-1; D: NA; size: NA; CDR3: CASSRPQTYNEQFF; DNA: TGTGCCAGCAGCCGGCCGCAGACCTACAATGAGCAGTTCTTC
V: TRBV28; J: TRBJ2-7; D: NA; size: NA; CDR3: CASTYPIEGYEQYF; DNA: TGTGCCAGCACCTATCCCATAGAGGGCTACGAGCAGTACTTC
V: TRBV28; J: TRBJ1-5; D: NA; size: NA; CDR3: CASSLVGLNQPQHF; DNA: TGTGCCAGCAGTTTGGTGGGTCTCAATCAGCCCCAGCATTTT
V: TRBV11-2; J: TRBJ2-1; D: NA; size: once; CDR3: CASSLPGPYNEQFF; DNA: TGTGCCAGCAGCTTACCGGGCCCCTACAATGAGCAGTTCTTC
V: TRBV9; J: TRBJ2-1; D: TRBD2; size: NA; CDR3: CASSEGGRTYNEQFF; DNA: TGTGCCAGCAGCGAGGGCGGGAGGACCTACAATGAGCAGTTCTTC
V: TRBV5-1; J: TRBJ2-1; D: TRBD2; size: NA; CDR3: CASSEGLARYNEQFF; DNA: TGCGCCAGCAGCGAAGGACTAGCTCGCTACAATGAGCAGTTCTTC
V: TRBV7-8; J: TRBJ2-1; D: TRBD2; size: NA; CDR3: CASSLAASGSYNEQFF; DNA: TGTGCCAGCAGCTTAGCGGCTAGCGGGAGCTACAATGAGCAGTTCTTC
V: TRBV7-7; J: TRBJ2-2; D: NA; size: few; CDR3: CASSLGNTGELFF; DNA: TGTGCCAGCAGCTTGGGGAACACCGGGGAGCTGTTTTTT
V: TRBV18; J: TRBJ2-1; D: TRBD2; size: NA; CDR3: CASSPRKLAGVYNEQFF; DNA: TGTGCCAGCTCACCACGTAAACTAGCGGGAGTTTACAATGAGCAGTTCTTC
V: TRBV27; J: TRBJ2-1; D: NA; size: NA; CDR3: CASSPRFDEQFF; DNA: TGTGCCAGCAGTCCCCGGTTCGATGAGCAGTTCTTC
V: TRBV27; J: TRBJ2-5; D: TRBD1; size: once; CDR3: CASSLGQGATQYF; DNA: TGTGCCAGCAGTCTCGGACAGGGGGCAACCCAGTACTTC
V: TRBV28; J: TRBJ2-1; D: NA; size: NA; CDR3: CASSRGRERYNEQFF; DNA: TGTGCCAGCAGCCGCGGCCGGGAACGGTACAATGAGCAGTTCTTC
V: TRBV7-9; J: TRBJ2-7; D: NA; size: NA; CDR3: CASSSVGSGQDYEQYF; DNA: TGTGCCAGCAGCTCAGTTGGGTCGGGCCAAGACTACGAGCAGTACTTC